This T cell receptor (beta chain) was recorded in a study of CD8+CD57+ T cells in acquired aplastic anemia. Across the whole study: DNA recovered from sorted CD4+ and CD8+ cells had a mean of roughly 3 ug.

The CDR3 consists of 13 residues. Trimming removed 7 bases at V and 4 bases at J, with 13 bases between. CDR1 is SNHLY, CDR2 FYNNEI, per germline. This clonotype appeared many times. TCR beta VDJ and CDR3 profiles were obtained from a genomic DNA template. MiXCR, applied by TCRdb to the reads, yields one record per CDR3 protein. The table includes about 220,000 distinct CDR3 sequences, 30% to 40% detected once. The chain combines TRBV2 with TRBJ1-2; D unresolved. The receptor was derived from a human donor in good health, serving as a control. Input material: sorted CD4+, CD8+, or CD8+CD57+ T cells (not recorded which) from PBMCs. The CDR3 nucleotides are TGTGCCAGCACTCGAGACGGTTCCTATGGCTACACCTTC. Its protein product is CASTRDGSYGYTF. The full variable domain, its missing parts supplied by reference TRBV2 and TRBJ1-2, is EPEVTQTPSHQVTQMGQEVILRCVPISNHLYFYWYRQILGQKVEFLVSFYNNEISEKSEIFDDQFSVERPDGSNFTLKIRSTKLEDSAMYFCASTRDGSYGYTFGSGTRLTVV.